This T cell receptor (beta chain) was recovered during a study of T cell responses to AZD1222 COVID-19 vaccine (TCRdb year 2021). Background for the entire study: A total of about 230 trial participants underwent TCR sequencing, of whom nearly 210 received two doses of AZD1222 and roughly 25 received two doses of the MenACWY control vaccine. Trial participants were enrolled into age subgroups of 18-55, 56-69 and 70-plus years, which contained approximately 150, 28 and 58 TCR-sequenced participants, respectively. Here is what the overall study found, with its caveats: CD4 TCRs associated with the vaccine covered the entire spike protein, and the dominant responses were in regions 160-218 and 743-854. A significant rise in spike-specific TCR breadth and depth was observed after two AZD1222 doses relative to day 0 and relative to MenACWY recipients. Conclusions about previously exposed vaccinees are limited because only five to seven AZD1222 recipients were SARS-CoV-2 seropositive at baseline. Because no samples from the day 14 peak response were available, repertoires could be characterized only after the peak T cell response. Participants were mostly white British, with more females than males. The authors suggested clonal diversity may have been underestimated. Epitopes outside the regions mutated in the B.1.351 and B.1.1.7 variants were reportedly recognized by nearly half of the unique spike-specific TCRs. In the small 56-69-year group, the increase in depth fell short of significance, most likely because of low power.

The CDR3 regions of human TCRbeta chains were analyzed by immunosequencing. Per the source publication's procedure: TCRs in the repertoires were matched against a reference library of SARS-CoV-2-specific TCRs that had been generated with the MIRA antigen-specificity platform. Breadth was defined as the fraction of unique TCRs that were SARS-CoV-2-associated, and depth was defined as the fraction of total T cells that were SARS-CoV-2-associated. Using the MIRA data, each spike-specific TCR was assigned both to the spike region to which the TCR was reactive and to a CD4 or CD8 class. Log10-transformed breadth and depth values were compared by one-way ANOVA with Sidak's multiple comparisons tests. As stored in TCRdb, this immuneACCESS dataset retains in-frame rearrangements with V and J assigned. A fraction of the clones does not appear; measured against another copy, unresolved V genes explain less than half of the discrepancy, and the remainder lacks a known reason. That table gives V, J and clone size, and the DNA gave D and trimming. For this sample there are 150,000 to 200,000 clones; 94% appear just once. Around 1.5% of the sample belongs to the ten largest clones.

This specimen's time point label, interpreted: about 28 days (+/-7) after the second vaccine dose. AZD1222 recipients whose second dose came at about 4 weeks and those whose second dose came at about 12 weeks were combined into one group, since spike-specific TCR depth and breadth did not differ between the two schedules. Vaccinee samples came from UK trials COV001 and COV002, including a single-blind randomized controlled phase 2/3 trial of AZD1222 (ChAdOx1 nCoV-19) in healthy adults. Trial participant PBMC samples were collected at day 0 and day 28 after the second dose for TCRbeta chain sequencing. The junction carries 10 bases between V and J, which are trimmed by 6 bases and 1 base respectively. The CDR3 runs 14 residues from the cysteine to the phenylalanine. Only the CDR3 portion is preserved as DNA: 42 bases, with reading frame beginning at the first base. CDR1 MNHEY and CDR2 SVGAGI were looked up in the germline V gene.

In regard to this clone: No antigen is known for it. Base qualities are not provided; no much larger clone lies one nucleotide away.

The specimen comprised peripheral blood, sampled 28 days after the second AZD1222 dose. The clonotype was recovered from an adult who received the AZD1222 COVID-19 vaccine. The rearrangement combines TRBV6-5 with TRBJ1-5, with TRBD1 tentatively as D gene (5 bases match). The DNA sequence follows: TGTGCCAGCAGCCCCGACAGAAGCAATCAGCCCCAGCATTTT. Its product reads: CASSPDRSNQPQHF.